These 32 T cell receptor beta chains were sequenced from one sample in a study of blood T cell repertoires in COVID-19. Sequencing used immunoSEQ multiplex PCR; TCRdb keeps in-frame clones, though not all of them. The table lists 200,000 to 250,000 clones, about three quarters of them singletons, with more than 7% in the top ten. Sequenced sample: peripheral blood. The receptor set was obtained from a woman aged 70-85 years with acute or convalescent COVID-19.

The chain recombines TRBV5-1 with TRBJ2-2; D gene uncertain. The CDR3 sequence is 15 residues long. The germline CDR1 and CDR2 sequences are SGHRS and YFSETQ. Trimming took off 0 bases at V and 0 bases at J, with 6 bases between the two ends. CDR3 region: CASSLDPTNTGELFF. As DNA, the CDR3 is TGCGCCAGCAGCTTGGACCCTACGAACACCGGGGAGCTGTTTTTT.

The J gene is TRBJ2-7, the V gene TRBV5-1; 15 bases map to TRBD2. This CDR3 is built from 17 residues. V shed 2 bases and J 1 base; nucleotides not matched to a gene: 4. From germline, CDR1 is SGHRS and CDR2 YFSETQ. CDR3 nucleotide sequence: TGCGCCAGCAGCTTATGGACTAGCGGGGGGGCTTCCTACGAGCAGTACTTC. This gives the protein CASSLWTSGGASYEQYF.

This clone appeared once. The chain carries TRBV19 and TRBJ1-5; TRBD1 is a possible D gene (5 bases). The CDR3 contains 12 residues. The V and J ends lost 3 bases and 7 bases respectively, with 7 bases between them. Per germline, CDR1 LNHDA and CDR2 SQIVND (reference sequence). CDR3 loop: CASSMGGQPQHF. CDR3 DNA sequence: TGTGCCAGTAGTATGGGGGGACAGCCCCAGCATTTT.

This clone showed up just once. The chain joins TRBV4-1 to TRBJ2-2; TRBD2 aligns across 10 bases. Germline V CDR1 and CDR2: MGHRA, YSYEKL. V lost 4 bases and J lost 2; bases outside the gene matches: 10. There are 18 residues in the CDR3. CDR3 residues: CASSRYYSGGSNTGELFF. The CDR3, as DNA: TGCGCCAGCAGCCGATACTATAGCGGGGGGAGCAACACCGGGGAGCTGTTTTTT.

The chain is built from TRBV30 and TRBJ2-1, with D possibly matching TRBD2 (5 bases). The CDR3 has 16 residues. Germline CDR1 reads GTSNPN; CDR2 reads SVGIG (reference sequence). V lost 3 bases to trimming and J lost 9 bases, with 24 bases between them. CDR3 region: CAWSRGNVLGSGEQFF. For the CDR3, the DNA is TGTGCCTGGAGCCGAGGGAATGTGTTGGGTTCGGGTGAGCAGTTCTTC.

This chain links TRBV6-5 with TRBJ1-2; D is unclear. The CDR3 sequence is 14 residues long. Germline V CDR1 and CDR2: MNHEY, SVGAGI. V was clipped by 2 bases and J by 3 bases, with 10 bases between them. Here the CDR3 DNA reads TGTGCCAGCAGTTACATCGGCGGGGACTATGGCTACACCTTC. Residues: CASSYIGGDYGYTF.

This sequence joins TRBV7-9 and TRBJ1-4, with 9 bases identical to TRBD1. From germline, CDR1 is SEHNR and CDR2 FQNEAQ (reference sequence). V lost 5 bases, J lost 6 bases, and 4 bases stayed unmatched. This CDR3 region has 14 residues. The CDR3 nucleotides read TGTGCCAGCAGCCGGGGACAGGGTGATGAAAAACTGTTTTTT. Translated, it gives CASSRGQGDEKLFF. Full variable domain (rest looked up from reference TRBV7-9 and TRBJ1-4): DTGVSQNPRHKITKRGQNVTFRCDPISEHNRLYWYRQTLGQGPEFLTYFQNEAQLEKSRLLSDRFSAERPKGSFSTLEIQRTEQGDSAMYLCASSRGQGDEKLFFGSGTQLSVL.

The CDR3, as DNA: TGTGCCAGCAGTAGCGGGGGGGACCCCTACGAGCAGTACTTC. Translating it yields CASSSGGDPYEQYF. The chain uses TRBV6-5 and TRBJ2-7; 10 bases match TRBD2. V was clipped by 5 bases and J by 2 bases; unmatched bases: 3. Germline CDR1 reads MNHEY; CDR2 reads SVGAGI. This CDR3 has 14 amino acids.

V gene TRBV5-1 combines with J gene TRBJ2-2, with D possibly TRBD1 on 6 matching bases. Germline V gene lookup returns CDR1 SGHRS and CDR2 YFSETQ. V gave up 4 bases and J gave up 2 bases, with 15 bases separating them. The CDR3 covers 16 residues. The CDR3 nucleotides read TGCGCCAGCAGCGTAGAGGGACACCGTAACACCGGGGAGCTGTTTTTT. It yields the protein CASSVEGHRNTGELFF.

In DNA form, the CDR3 reads TGTGCCACCAGTGACCCTGACAGAAACGAAAAACTGTTTTTT. Protein product: CATSDPDRNEKLFF. V gene TRBV24-1 combines with J gene TRBJ1-4, with D possibly TRBD1 on 5 matching bases. CDR3 length: 14 amino acids. CDR1 is KGHDR and CDR2 is SFDVKD in the germline V gene. Trimming shortened V by 4 bases and J by 8 bases, and 13 bases separated the two germline ends.

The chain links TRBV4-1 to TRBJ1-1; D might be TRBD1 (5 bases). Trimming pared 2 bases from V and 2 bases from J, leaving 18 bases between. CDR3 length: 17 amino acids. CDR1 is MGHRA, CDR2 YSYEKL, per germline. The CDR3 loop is CASSQPRQYFSNTEAFF. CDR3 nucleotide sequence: TGCGCCAGCAGCCAACCCCGACAGTACTTCTCCAACACTGAAGCTTTCTTT.

The CDR3: CASSQSNGGAPSTDTQYF. CDR3 bases: TGCGCCAGCAGCCAATCAAACGGGGGGGCCCCTAGCACAGATACGCAGTATTTT. The genes are TRBV4-1 and TRBJ2-3, with 8 bases aligning to TRBD2. V lost 2 bases to trimming and J lost 0 bases; unmatched junction nucleotides: 10. This CDR3 region has 18 residues. Per the germline V gene, CDR1 is MGHRA and CDR2 is YSYEKL.

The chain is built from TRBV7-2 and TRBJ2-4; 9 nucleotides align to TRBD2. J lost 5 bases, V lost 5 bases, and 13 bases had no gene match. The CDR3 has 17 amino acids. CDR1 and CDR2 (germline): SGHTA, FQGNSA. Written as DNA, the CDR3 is TGTGCCAGCAGCCTCTACACCGGGACTAGCCTACAAAACATTCAGTACTTC. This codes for CASSLYTGTSLQNIQYF.

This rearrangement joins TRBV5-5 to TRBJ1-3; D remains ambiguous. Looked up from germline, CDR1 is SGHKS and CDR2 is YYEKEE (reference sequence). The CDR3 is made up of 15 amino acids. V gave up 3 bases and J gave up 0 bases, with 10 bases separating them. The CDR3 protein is CASSSQAYSGNTIYF. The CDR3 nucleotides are TGTGCCAGCAGCTCGCAGGCGTACTCTGGAAACACCATATATTTT.

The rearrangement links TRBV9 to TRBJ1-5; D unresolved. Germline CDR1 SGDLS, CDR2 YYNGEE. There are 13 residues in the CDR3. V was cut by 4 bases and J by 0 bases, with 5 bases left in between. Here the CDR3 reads CASSSYSNQPQHF. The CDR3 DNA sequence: TGTGCCAGCAGCTCTTATAGCAATCAGCCCCAGCATTTT.

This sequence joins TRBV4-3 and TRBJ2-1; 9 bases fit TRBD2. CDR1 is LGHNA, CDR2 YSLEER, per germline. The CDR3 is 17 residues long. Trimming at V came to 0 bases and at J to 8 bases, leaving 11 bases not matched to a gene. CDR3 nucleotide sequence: TGCGCCAGCAGCCAAGATGGCGGCGGGGGGGCGCGGTATGAGCAGTTCTTC. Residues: CASSQDGGGGARYEQFF.

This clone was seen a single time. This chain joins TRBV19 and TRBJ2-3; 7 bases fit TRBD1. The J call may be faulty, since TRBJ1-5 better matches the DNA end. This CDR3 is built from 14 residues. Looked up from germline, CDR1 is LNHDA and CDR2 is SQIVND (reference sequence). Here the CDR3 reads CASSKRGRRDTQHF. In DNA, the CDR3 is TGTGCCAGTTCGAAAAGGGGGCGCCGGGATACGCAGCATTTT.

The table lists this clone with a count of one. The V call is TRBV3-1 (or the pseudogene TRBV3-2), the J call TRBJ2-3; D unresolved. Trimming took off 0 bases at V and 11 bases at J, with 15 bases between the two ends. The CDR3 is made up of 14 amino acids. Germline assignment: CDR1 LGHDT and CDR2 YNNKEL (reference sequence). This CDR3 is CASSQDWSLLGQYF. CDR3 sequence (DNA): TGTGCCAGCAGCCAAGATTGGTCACTGCTCGGGCAGTATTTT.

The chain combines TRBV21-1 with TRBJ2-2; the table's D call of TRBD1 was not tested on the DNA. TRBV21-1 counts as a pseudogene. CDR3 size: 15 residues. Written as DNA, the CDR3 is TGTGCCAGCAGCAAAGGGGCAGGCCCCACCGGGGAGCTGTTTTTT. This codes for CASSKGAGPTGELFF.

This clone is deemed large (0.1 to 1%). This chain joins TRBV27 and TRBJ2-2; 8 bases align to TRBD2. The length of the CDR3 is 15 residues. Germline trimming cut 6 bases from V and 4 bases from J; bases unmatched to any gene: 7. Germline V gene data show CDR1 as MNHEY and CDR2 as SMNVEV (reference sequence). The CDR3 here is CASRFLGGVTGELFF. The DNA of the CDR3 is TGTGCCAGCAGATTCCTCGGGGGGGTCACCGGGGAGCTGTTTTTT.

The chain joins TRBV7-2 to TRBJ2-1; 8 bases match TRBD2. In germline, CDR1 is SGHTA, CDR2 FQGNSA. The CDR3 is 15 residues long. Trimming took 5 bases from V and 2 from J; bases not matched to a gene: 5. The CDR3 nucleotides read TGTGCCAGCAGCCCGGGGGGGCCGACCTACAATGAGCAGTTCTTC. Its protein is CASSPGGPTYNEQFF.

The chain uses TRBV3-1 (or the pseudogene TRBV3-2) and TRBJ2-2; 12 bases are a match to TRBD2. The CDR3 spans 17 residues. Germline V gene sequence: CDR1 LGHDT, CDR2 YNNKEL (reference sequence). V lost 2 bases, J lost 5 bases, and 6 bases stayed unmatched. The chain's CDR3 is CASSQRLAGDRTGELFF. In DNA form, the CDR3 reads TGTGCCAGCAGCCAAAGACTAGCGGGGGATCGAACCGGGGAGCTGTTTTTT.

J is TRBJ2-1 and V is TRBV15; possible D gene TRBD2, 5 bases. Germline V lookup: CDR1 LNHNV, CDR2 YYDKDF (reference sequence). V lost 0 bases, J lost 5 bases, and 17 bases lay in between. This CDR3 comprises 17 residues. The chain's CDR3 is CATSRDPLASTNNEQFF. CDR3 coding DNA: TGTGCCACCAGCAGAGACCCCCTAGCCAGTACGAACAATGAGCAGTTCTTC.

This CDR3 reads CASSLGTGELLPLHF. The CDR3, as DNA: TGTGCCAGCAGCTTAGGGACAGGTGAACTTTTACCCCTCCACTTT. This sequence joins TRBV7-2 and TRBJ1-6, with TRBD1 matching over 7 bases. The CDR3 is 15 residues long. CDR1 is SGHTA and CDR2 is FQGNSA in the germline V gene. V lost 1 base to trimming and J lost 12 bases; unmatched junction nucleotides: 9.

CDR3 residues: CASSEEGVYSNQPQHF. The CDR3 DNA is TGCGCCAGCAGTGAGGAGGGGGTCTATAGCAATCAGCCCCAGCATTTT. The chain carries TRBV10-2 and TRBJ1-5, with D perhaps TRBD1 (6 bases). V gave up 2 bases and J gave up 0 bases, with 11 bases separating them. The CDR3 has 16 residues. Germline V gene lookup returns CDR1 WSHSY and CDR2 SAAADI.

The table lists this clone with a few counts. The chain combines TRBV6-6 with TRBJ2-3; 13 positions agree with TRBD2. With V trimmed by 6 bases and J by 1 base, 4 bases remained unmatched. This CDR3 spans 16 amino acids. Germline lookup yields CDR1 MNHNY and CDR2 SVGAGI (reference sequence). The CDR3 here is CASRIGTSGGTDTQYF. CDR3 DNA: TGTGCCAGCAGAATTGGGACTAGCGGGGGCACAGATACGCAGTATTTT.

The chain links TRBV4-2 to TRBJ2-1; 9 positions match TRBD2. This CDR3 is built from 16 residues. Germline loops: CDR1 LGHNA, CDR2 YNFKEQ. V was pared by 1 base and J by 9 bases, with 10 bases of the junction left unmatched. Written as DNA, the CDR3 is TGTGCCAGCAGCCAAGTCGTGGCGGGGGGGCCGGGTGAGCAGTTCTTC. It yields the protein CASSQVVAGGPGEQFF.

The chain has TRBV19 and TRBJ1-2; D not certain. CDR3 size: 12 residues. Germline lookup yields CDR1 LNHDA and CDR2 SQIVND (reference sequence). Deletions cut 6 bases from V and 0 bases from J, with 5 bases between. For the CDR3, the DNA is TGTGCCAGTAGCAGGTCTAACTATGGCTACACCTTC. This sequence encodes CASSRSNYGYTF.

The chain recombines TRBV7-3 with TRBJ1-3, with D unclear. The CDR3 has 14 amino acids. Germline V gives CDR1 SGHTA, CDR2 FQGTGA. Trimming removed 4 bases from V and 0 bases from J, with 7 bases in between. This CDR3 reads CASSSGDSGNTIYF. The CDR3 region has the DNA TGTGCCAGCAGCTCCGGGGACTCTGGAAACACCATATATTTT.

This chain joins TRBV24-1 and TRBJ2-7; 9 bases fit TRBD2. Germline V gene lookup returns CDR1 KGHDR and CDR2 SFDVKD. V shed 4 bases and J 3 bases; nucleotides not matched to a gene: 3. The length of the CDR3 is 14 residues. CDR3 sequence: CATSDPTSGYEQYF. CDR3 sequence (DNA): TGTGCCACCAGTGACCCGACTAGCGGCTACGAGCAGTACTTC.

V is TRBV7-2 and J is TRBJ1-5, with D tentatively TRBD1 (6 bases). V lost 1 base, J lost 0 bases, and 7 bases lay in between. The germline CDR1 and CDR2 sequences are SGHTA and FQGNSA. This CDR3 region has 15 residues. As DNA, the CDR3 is TGTGCCAGCAGCTTAGACAGGGATAGCAATCAGCCCCAGCATTTT. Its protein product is CASSLDRDSNQPQHF.

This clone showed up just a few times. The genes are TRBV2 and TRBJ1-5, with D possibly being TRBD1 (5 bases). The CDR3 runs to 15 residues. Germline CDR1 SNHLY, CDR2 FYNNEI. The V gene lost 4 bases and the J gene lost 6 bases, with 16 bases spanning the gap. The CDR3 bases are TGTGCCAGCAGTGTCCCGGGGGGGTCGGTTCAGCCCCAGCATTTT. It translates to CASSVPGGSVQPQHF.